One and the same sample provided the 22 T cell receptor beta chains below, sequenced in a study of blood T cell dynamics during melanoma immunotherapy. This sample's time point: week 3, after first cycle of checkpoint inhibitor. Here immunoSEQ multiplex PCR was the method, and the copy in TCRdb shows in-frame clones only, minus some. The sample shows several thousand clones, about 85% of them seen only once. Here the sequenced sample was blood, taken from a patient treated with checkpoint blockade. All receptors derive from a human donor with melanoma.

This clone appeared once. The V gene is TRBV7-9, the J gene TRBJ1-1, with D possibly being TRBD1 (5 bases). This CDR3 comprises 13 residues. CDR1 and CDR2 (germline): SEHNR, FQNEAQ (reference sequence). V dropped 5 bases and J dropped 4 bases, with 11 bases sitting between them. The CDR3 DNA sequence: TGTGCCAGCAGCGGCATGGGGGTCACTGAAGCTTTCTTT. This codes for CASSGMGVTEAFF.

The chain joins TRBV28 to TRBJ2-1; D perhaps matches TRBD2 (7 bases). Germline V gene data show CDR1 as MDHEN and CDR2 as SYDVKM. V was cut by 4 bases and J by 5 bases, with 12 bases left in between. There are 14 residues in the CDR3. The CDR3 nucleotides read TGTGCCAGCAGTTCCGGGGGGCCAAACAATGAGCAGTTCTTC. Translated, it gives CASSSGGPNNEQFF.

The V gene is TRBV28, the J gene TRBJ2-2, with TRBD2 matching over 10 bases. CDR1 is MDHEN and CDR2 is SYDVKM in the germline V gene. The CDR3 sequence is 16 residues long. The V segment lost 5 bases and the J segment 2 bases; nucleotides outside the gene matches: 5. The CDR3, as DNA: TGTGCCAGCAGTGGAGCGGGGGGGCAAAACACCGGGGAGCTGTTTTTT. Translation: CASSGAGGQNTGELFF.

The rearrangement uses TRBV4-3 and TRBJ2-2; 12 bases are shared with TRBD2. The CDR3 runs 18 residues. Per germline, CDR1 LGHNA and CDR2 YSLEER. J gave up 8 bases and V 1 base, and 11 bases lay outside the gene matches. Here the CDR3 reads CASSQVGGLAGIGGELFF. The CDR3 region has the DNA TGCGCCAGCAGCCAAGTTGGCGGACTAGCGGGGATTGGGGGGGAGCTGTTTTTT.

The rearrangement joins TRBV14 to TRBJ1-1, with TRBD1 matching over 7 bases. V shed 5 bases and J 5 bases; nucleotides not matched to a gene: 11. The CDR3 consists of 15 residues. The germline V gene encodes CDR1 SGHDN and CDR2 FVKESK. DNA for the CDR3: TGTGCCAGCAGCACATACAGGGGAGGAGTTACTGAAGCTTTCTTT. Its protein product is CASSTYRGGVTEAFF.

The chain joins TRBV10-3 to TRBJ2-5; TRBD2 might be the D (6 bases). Trimming left V 10 bases short and J 5 bases short, with 14 bases between. Germline CDR1 is ENHRY and CDR2 is SYGVKD. The CDR3 sequence is 12 residues long. As DNA, the CDR3 is TGTGCCAGCCGCGGGGTGGGGGAGACCCAGTACTTC. Translated: CASRGVGETQYF.

A single count supports this clone. This sequence joins TRBV13 and TRBJ2-3; D call uncertain. Germline CDR1 PRHDT, CDR2 FYEKMQ (reference sequence). V was clipped by 1 base and J by 5 bases, with 13 bases between them. CDR3 size: 15 residues. CDR3 amino acids: CASSLVSATIDTQYF. The CDR3 nucleotides read TGTGCCAGCAGCTTAGTATCCGCCACTATAGATACGCAGTATTTT.

The genes are TRBV4-1 and TRBJ1-3; D ambiguous. Trimming removed 0 bases from V and 7 bases from J, with 13 bases in between. The CDR3 runs 15 residues. Germline V gene data show CDR1 as MGHRA and CDR2 as YSYEKL. The CDR3 is CASSQDPGVRNTIYF. For the CDR3, the DNA is TGCGCCAGCAGCCAAGATCCTGGAGTGCGTAACACCATATATTTT.

The chain employs TRBV9 and TRBJ2-1; 9 nucleotides match TRBD1. Germline trimming cut 2 bases from V and 8 bases from J; bases unmatched to any gene: 8. Per the germline V gene, CDR1 is SGDLS and CDR2 is YYNGEE. The CDR3 spans 15 residues. The CDR3 reads CASSVSPGQGYEQFF. The CDR3 coding sequence is TGTGCCAGCAGCGTCTCTCCGGGACAGGGTTATGAGCAGTTCTTC.

Details on this clone: The germline gene is not matched at one end of the junction; a read error may be the cause. The chain couples TRBV30 to TRBJ2-5; D is unclear. The CDR3 spans 12 residues. The germline V gene has CDR1 GTSNPN and CDR2 SVGIG (reference sequence). CDR3 region: CAWSVPQGTQYF. The CDR3 coding sequence is TGTGCCTGGAGTGTCCCTCAAGGGACCCAGTACTTC. Full variable domain (outside the CDR3, taken from reference TRBV30 and TRBJ2-5): SQTIHQWPATLVQPVGSPLSLECTVEGTSNPNLYWYRQAAGRGLQLLFYSVGIGQISSEVPQNLSASRPQDRQFILSSKKLLLSDSGFYLCAWSVPQGTQYFGPGTRLLVL.

The chain couples TRBV7-2 to TRBJ2-3; TRBD2 is a possible D gene (6 bases). In germline, CDR1 is SGHTA, CDR2 FQGNSA. The V gene lost 3 bases and the J gene lost 1 base, with 11 bases spanning the gap. The CDR3 is made up of 15 amino acids. This CDR3 reads CASSFGSGGTDTQYF. DNA of the CDR3: TGTGCCAGCAGCTTCGGGTCGGGAGGCACAGATACGCAGTATTTT. The full variable domain, with the rest looked up from reference TRBV7-2 and TRBJ2-3, is GAGVSQSPSNKVTEKGKDVELRCDPISGHTALYWYRQSLGQGLEFLIYFQGNSAPDKSGLPSDRFSAERTGGSVSTLTIQRTQQEDSAVYLCASSFGSGGTDTQYFGPGTRLTVL.

This chain joins TRBV6-1 and TRBJ1-1; D unresolved. V was shortened by 2 bases and J by 3 bases, with 22 bases between the two germline ends. This CDR3 region has 18 residues. Germline CDR1 is MNHNS and CDR2 is SASEGT. The CDR3 loop is CASSERLWDGPRDTEAFF. Written as DNA, the CDR3 is TGTGCCAGCAGTGAACGGCTCTGGGATGGACCGAGGGACACTGAAGCTTTCTTT.

The genes are TRBV11-3 and TRBJ2-1, with D tentatively TRBD1 or TRBD2 (5 bases each). The length of the CDR3 is 15 residues. The V end was cut by 1 base, the J end by 2 bases, with 9 bases between. Germline assignment: CDR1 SGHNT and CDR2 YENEEA. For the CDR3, the DNA is TGTGCCAGCAGCTTAGTTGGGGGTCCCTACAATGAGCAGTTCTTC. This gives the protein CASSLVGGPYNEQFF. Complete variable domain (other parts from reference TRBV11-3 and TRBJ2-1): EAGVVQSPRYKIIEKKQPVAFWCNPISGHNTLYWYLQNLGQGPELLIRYENEEAVDDSQLPKDRFSAERLKGVDSTLKIQPAELGDSAVYLCASSLVGGPYNEQFFGPGTRLTVL.

V usage is TRBV27 and J usage is TRBJ2-3; D not resolved. Deletions cut 0 bases from V and 0 bases from J, with 1 base between. The V gene's germline CDR1 is MNHEY and CDR2 SMNVEV (reference sequence). There are 13 residues in the CDR3. The CDR3 region has the DNA TGTGCCAGCAGTTTATCGAGCACAGATACGCAGTATTTT. This translates into CASSLSSTDTQYF.

J is TRBJ1-1 and V is TRBV5-4; D remains unclear. The CDR3 consists of 13 residues. The V gene lost 0 bases and the J gene lost 1 base, with 4 bases spanning the gap. Germline loops: CDR1 SGHNT, CDR2 YYREEE (reference sequence). CDR3 protein: CASSLAANTEAFF. Here the CDR3 DNA reads TGTGCCAGCAGCTTGGCAGCGAACACTGAAGCTTTCTTT.

The CDR3 sequence: CAISGGLAGRSETQYF. CDR3 bases: TGTGCCATCAGTGGAGGACTAGCGGGGAGAAGCGAGACCCAGTACTTC. This chain joins TRBV10-3 and TRBJ2-5; 12 bases are a match to TRBD2. CDR1 is ENHRY, CDR2 SYGVKD, per germline. J gave up 5 bases and V 4 bases, and 8 bases lay outside the gene matches. The CDR3 covers 16 residues.

The V gene is TRBV4-1, the J gene TRBJ2-7; no clear D gene. The V end lost 6 bases, the J end lost 2 bases, and 11 bases lay between the germline ends. Germline V lookup: CDR1 MGHRA, CDR2 YSYEKL. The length of the CDR3 is 13 residues. Here the CDR3 reads CASSLGPPYEQYF. The CDR3, as DNA: TGCGCCAGCAGTCTTGGGCCCCCCTACGAGCAGTACTTC.

The chain employs TRBV30 and TRBJ2-1, with 7 bases lining up with TRBD1. The CDR3 contains 14 residues. Germline assignment: CDR1 GTSNPN and CDR2 SVGIG (reference sequence). V dropped 3 bases and J dropped 4; count of bases not matched to a gene: 6. As DNA, the CDR3 is TGTGCCTGGAGGGGCGACAGGGTTTACAATGAGCAGTTCTTC. Amino acids: CAWRGDRVYNEQFF. The variable domain in full, with the rest retrieved from reference TRBV30 and TRBJ2-1, is SQTIHQWPATLVQPVGSPLSLECTVEGTSNPNLYWYRQAAGRGLQLLFYSVGIGQISSEVPQNLSASRPQDRQFILSSKKLLLSDSGFYLCAWRGDRVYNEQFFGPGTRLTVL.

J is TRBJ2-1 and V is TRBV6-5; TRBD2 aligns across 10 bases. In germline, CDR1 is MNHEY, CDR2 SVGAGI. J lost 11 bases, V lost 6 bases, and 10 bases had no gene match. This CDR3 contains 14 residues. CDR3 coding DNA: TGTGCCAGCAGAGCTTTGCGAGCGGGAGGGAAGCAGTTCTTC. Protein: CASRALRAGGKQFF.

The chain uses TRBV11-2 and TRBJ2-1; D is unresolved. This CDR3 comprises 13 residues. Germline V lookup: CDR1 SGHAT, CDR2 FQNNGV. V dropped 3 bases and J dropped 3 bases, with 6 bases sitting between them. This CDR3 reads CASSFDNYNEQFF. CDR3 DNA: TGTGCCAGCAGCTTCGATAACTACAATGAGCAGTTCTTC.

This chain links TRBV6-6 with TRBJ1-3; D is unresolved. Germline loops: CDR1 MNHNY, CDR2 SVGAGI (reference sequence). V was cut by 5 bases and J by 5 bases, with 7 bases left in between. This CDR3 is built from 12 residues. CDR3: CASSRPRNTIYF. The DNA for the CDR3 is TGTGCCAGCAGTCGACCTAGAAACACCATATATTTT.

This chain uses TRBV5-1 with TRBJ2-2, with 8 bases matching TRBD1. Germline V lookup: CDR1 SGHRS, CDR2 YFSETQ. J gave up 7 bases and V 4 bases, and 6 bases lay outside the gene matches. The CDR3 covers 14 residues. The CDR3 protein is CASSGRGPDGELFF. CDR3 coding DNA: TGCGCCAGCAGCGGCAGGGGGCCGGACGGGGAGCTGTTTTTT.